This T cell receptor beta chain originates from a study of T cell responses to AZD1222 COVID-19 vaccine. Findings of the study overall: Donor demographics were predominantly white British with a female majority; clonal diversity may be underestimated. When two AZD1222 doses had been given, Spike-specific TCR breadth and depth rose. Researchers report vaccine-associated CD4 TCRs spanning spike, with dominance at 160-218 and 743-854. It was only after the peak T cell response that any repertoires were sampled.

TCRdb keeps only in-frame clones here, not all; method: immunoSEQ multiplex PCR. The table shows 150,000 to 200,000 clones, with 85% to 95% occurring only once. Comments on this clone: As yet, its antigen is unknown.

This CDR3 comprises 14 residues. V was clipped by 5 bases and J by 0 bases; unmatched bases: 2. Per germline, CDR1 MNHEY and CDR2 SVGAGI. Sequenced material: peripheral blood, taken on day 0 of AZD1222 vaccination. The rearrangement uses TRBV6-5 and TRBJ2-7; TRBD1 matches at 9 bases. The TCR sequence derives from an adult in good health. In DNA form, the CDR3 reads TGTGCCAGCAGTAAGACAGGGGGCTCCTACGAGCAGTACTTC. This codes for CASSKTGGSYEQYF.